Listed below are T cell receptor beta chains from one sample, sequenced in a study of CD8+ T cells in alopecia areata. Data came from immunoSEQ multiplex PCR; TCRdb stores just in-frame clones and leaves some out. Counted here are approximately 210,000 clones, approximately 70% occurring once; the ten biggest clones make up about 1.2%. The sequencing here drew on CD4+ T cells sorted from blood, taken at week 44, from a patient treated with tofacitinib. Receptors were obtained from a human donor with alopecia areata. CDR3s include the opening cysteine and the closing phenylalanine or tryptophan. The D gene is left open where the match is weak. For some rows the clone size is stated as once, few or many, or as a class when expanded; others skip it.

J	D	length	V	size	DNA	CDR3
TRBJ1-1	.	15	TRBV19	many	TGTGCCAGTAGGCCATGGGGGGTACAGCACACTGAAGCTTTCTTT	CASRPWGVQHTEAFF
TRBJ2-1	.	15	TRBV5-1	few	TGCGCCAGCAGCTCAACCCCCGGGACGTACAATGAGCAGTTCTTC	CASSSTPGTYNEQFF
TRBJ2-3	TRBD2	14	TRBV19	.	TGTGCCAGTAGCCCAGCAGCGGGGACCGCTACGCAGTATTTT	CASSPAAGTATQYF
TRBJ1-2	.	15	TRBV30	.	TGTGCCTGGAGTCAGCCTAGGCAGGGGAATAATGGCTACACCTTC	CAWSQPRQGNNGYTF
TRBJ2-7	.	13	TRBV14	.	TGTGCCAGCAGCCAGGGCTACAACTACGAGCAGTACTTC	CASSQGYNYEQYF
TRBJ2-7	.	11	TRBV29-1	once	TGCAGCGTTGCAGGAACCTACGAGCAGTACTTC	CSVAGTYEQYF
TRBJ2-7	TRBD1	15	TRBV5-4	.	TGTGCCAGCAGCTTAGACAGGGGCCGAGGCCACGAGCAGTACTTC	CASSLDRGRGHEQYF
TRBJ1-2	.	14	TRBV9	few	TGTGCCAGCAGCTCCCGCGCGGGGGCATATGGCTACACCTTC	CASSSRAGAYGYTF
TRBJ1-2	.	12	TRBV5-1	.	TGCGCCAGCAGTCCTGACCGGGATGGCTACACCTTC	CASSPDRDGYTF
TRBJ1-2	.	12	TRBV29-1	.	TGCAGCGTTGAACTCCAATCCTATGGCTACACCTTC	CSVELQSYGYTF
TRBJ1-2	.	14	TRBV30	.	TGTGCCTGGAATAAACAGACAGCCTACTATGGCTACACCTTC	CAWNKQTAYYGYTF
TRBJ2-7	TRBD2	15	TRBV7-2	.	TGTGCCAGCAGCTTAGAGGTTAGCGGGGGCTACGAGCAGTACTTC	CASSLEVSGGYEQYF